The entry below gives a single TCR beta chain sequence along with its context. The data are from a study of TIL therapy for anti-PD-1-resistant metastatic lung cancer. The libraries were made with immunoSEQ v3. This table comes from immunoSEQ multiplex PCR, and its TCRdb copy is limited to in-frame clones, with some not included. The sample lists roughly 17,000 clones, about 68% occurring once. CDR3 length: 13 amino acids. With 4 bases removed from V and 5 bases from J, the gap between germline ends came to 9 bases. Germline V gene lookup returns CDR1 KGHSH and CDR2 LQKENI. The time point: pre-treatment sample, taken before nivolumab and TIL therapy.

This clonotype was sampled from a person between 25 and 80 years old with non-small cell lung cancer. This chain links TRBV18 with TRBJ1-5; D unclear. This sample comprised blood, obtained at baseline. CDR3 in amino acids: CASSHRVDQPQHF. As DNA, the CDR3 is TGTGCCAGCTCACATAGAGTAGATCAGCCCCAGCATTTT.